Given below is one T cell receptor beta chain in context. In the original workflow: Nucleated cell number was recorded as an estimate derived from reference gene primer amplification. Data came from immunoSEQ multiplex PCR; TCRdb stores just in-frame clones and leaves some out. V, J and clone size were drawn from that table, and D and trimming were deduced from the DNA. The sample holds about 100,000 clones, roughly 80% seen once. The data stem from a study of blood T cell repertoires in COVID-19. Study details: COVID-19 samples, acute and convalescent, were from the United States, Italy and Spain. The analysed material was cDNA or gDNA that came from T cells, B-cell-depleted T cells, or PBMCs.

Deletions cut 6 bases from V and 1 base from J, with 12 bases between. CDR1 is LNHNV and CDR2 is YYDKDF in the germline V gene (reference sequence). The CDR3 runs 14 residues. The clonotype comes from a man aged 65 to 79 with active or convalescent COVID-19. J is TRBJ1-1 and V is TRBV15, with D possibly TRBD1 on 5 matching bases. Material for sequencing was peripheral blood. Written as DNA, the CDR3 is TGTGCCACCAGTTCAGACAGATCGAACACTGAAGCTTTCTTT. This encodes CATSSDRSNTEAFF.